The rows below give T cell receptor beta chains drawn from one sample of a study of blood T cell repertoires in COVID-19. Some clones are missing from TCRdb's copy, which holds only in-frame ones; the method was immunoSEQ multiplex PCR. The sample lists fewer than 300,000 clones; around four fifths were seen once. The sequencing sample was made of peripheral blood. The receptors were gathered from a man at least 80 years old with acute or convalescent COVID-19. Both conserved end residues are part of each CDR3. The order of the fields is J gene, clone size, V gene, D gene, CDR3 protein, CDR3 DNA. D genes are given only for firm matches. Size values are once, few and many counts, or a class for expanded clones, and some rows have none.

J gene: TRBJ2-1; clone size: -; V gene: TRBV19; D gene: TRBD2; CDR3 protein: CASSIKERGGPYNEQFF; CDR3 DNA: TGTGCCAGTAGTATTAAAGAGCGGGGGGGCCCTTACAATGAGCAGTTCTTC
J gene: TRBJ1-6; clone size: -; V gene: TRBV27; D gene: TRBD1; CDR3 protein: CASSSWTGGYNSPLHF; CDR3 DNA: TGTGCCAGCAGTTCCTGGACAGGGGGCTATAATTCACCCCTCCACTTT
J gene: TRBJ1-6; clone size: -; V gene: TRBV2; D gene: TRBD1; CDR3 protein: CASEGGGQVLSPLHF; CDR3 DNA: TGTGCCAGCGAGGGTGGCGGACAGGTCCTTTCACCCCTCCACTTT
J gene: TRBJ2-7; clone size: -; V gene: TRBV9; D gene: TRBD1; CDR3 protein: CASSATDRVGYEQYF; CDR3 DNA: TGTGCCAGCAGCGCGACGGACAGGGTGGGCTACGAGCAGTACTTC
J gene: TRBJ2-3; clone size: -; V gene: TRBV15; D gene: TRBD2; CDR3 protein: CATSRDGLAGGSDTQYF; CDR3 DNA: TGTGCCACCAGCAGAGATGGCCTAGCGGGAGGATCCGATACGCAGTATTTT
J gene: TRBJ1-4; clone size: -; V gene: TRBV3-1/TRBV3-2; D gene: -; CDR3 protein: CASSQGGWGSGEKLFF; CDR3 DNA: TGTGCCAGCAGCCAAGGAGGATGGGGGAGCGGGGAAAAACTGTTTTTT
J gene: TRBJ1-3; clone size: -; V gene: TRBV19; D gene: -; CDR3 protein: CASSIKGKENTIYF; CDR3 DNA: TGTGCCAGTAGTATAAAGGGGAAGGAAAACACCATATATTTT
J gene: TRBJ1-2; clone size: -; V gene: TRBV14; D gene: TRBD1; CDR3 protein: CASSLRQGWNYGYTF; CDR3 DNA: TGTGCCAGCAGCCTACGACAGGGTTGGAACTATGGCTACACCTTC
J gene: TRBJ1-5; clone size: many; V gene: TRBV5-1; D gene: TRBD1; CDR3 protein: CASSVTGGGQPQHF; CDR3 DNA: TGCGCCAGCAGCGTAACAGGGGGCGGTCAGCCCCAGCATTTT
J gene: TRBJ1-2; clone size: -; V gene: TRBV28; D gene: TRBD1; CDR3 protein: CASRRRTGVYGYTF; CDR3 DNA: TGTGCCAGCAGGCGAAGGACAGGAGTGTATGGCTACACCTTC
J gene: TRBJ2-5; clone size: -; V gene: TRBV5-1; D gene: -; CDR3 protein: CASSLSPGIEETQYF; CDR3 DNA: TGCGCCAGCAGCCTGAGTCCGGGGATCGAAGAGACCCAGTACTTC
J gene: TRBJ1-3; clone size: -; V gene: TRBV9; D gene: TRBD1; CDR3 protein: CASSPDRVSSGNTIYF; CDR3 DNA: TGTGCCAGCAGCCCGGACAGGGTGAGCTCTGGAAACACCATATATTTT
J gene: TRBJ2-5; clone size: -; V gene: TRBV3-1/TRBV3-2; D gene: -; CDR3 protein: CASSRVEETQYF; CDR3 DNA: TGTGCCAGCAGCAGAGTTGAAGAGACCCAGTACTTC
J gene: TRBJ2-2; clone size: -; V gene: TRBV5-1; D gene: -; CDR3 protein: CASSLESGIADGELFF; CDR3 DNA: TGCGCCAGCAGCTTGGAGTCAGGGATAGCGGACGGGGAGCTGTTTTTT
J gene: TRBJ1-1; clone size: -; V gene: TRBV29-1; D gene: TRBD1; CDR3 protein: CSVVVGGTGGTEAFF; CDR3 DNA: TGCAGCGTTGTAGTTGGCGGGACAGGGGGCACTGAAGCTTTCTTT
J gene: TRBJ2-2; clone size: -; V gene: TRBV24-1; D gene: TRBD1; CDR3 protein: CATSSGQGNTGELFF; CDR3 DNA: TGTGCCACCAGTTCGGGACAGGGGAACACCGGGGAGCTGTTTTTT
J gene: TRBJ2-7; clone size: -; V gene: TRBV6-6; D gene: -; CDR3 protein: CASSMGGTSYEQYF; CDR3 DNA: TGTGCCAGCAGCATGGGGGGAACCTCCTACGAGCAGTACTTC
J gene: TRBJ2-4; clone size: once; V gene: TRBV2; D gene: -; CDR3 protein: CASSGQALAKNIQYF; CDR3 DNA: TGTGCCAGCAGTGGACAGGCCCTAGCCAAAAACATTCAGTACTTC
J gene: TRBJ2-1; clone size: -; V gene: TRBV27; D gene: TRBD2; CDR3 protein: CASSFTIAGVGNEQFF; CDR3 DNA: TGTGCCAGCAGTTTCACCATAGCGGGAGTTGGAAATGAGCAGTTCTTC
J gene: TRBJ2-5; clone size: -; V gene: TRBV7-9; D gene: -; CDR3 protein: CASSWRLVQETQYF; CDR3 DNA: TGTGCCAGCAGCTGGAGACTAGTACAAGAGACCCAGTACTTC
J gene: TRBJ2-5; clone size: -; V gene: TRBV29-1; D gene: -; CDR3 protein: CSALDWKQETQYF; CDR3 DNA: TGCAGCGCCCTGGACTGGAAACAAGAGACCCAGTACTTC
J gene: TRBJ2-1; clone size: once; V gene: TRBV18; D gene: TRBD2; CDR3 protein: CASSPLGGLAYNEQFF; CDR3 DNA: TGTGCCAGCTCACCATTGGGGGGACTAGCCTACAATGAGCAGTTCTTC
J gene: TRBJ2-3; clone size: -; V gene: TRBV7-7; D gene: TRBD1; CDR3 protein: CASSFGTGGTDTQYF; CDR3 DNA: TGTGCTAGCAGCTTCGGGACAGGGGGCACAGATACGCAGTATTTT
J gene: TRBJ2-2; clone size: -; V gene: TRBV5-5; D gene: TRBD1; CDR3 protein: CASRVDRVRTGELFF; CDR3 DNA: TGTGCCAGCCGCGTTGACAGGGTCAGGACCGGGGAGCTGTTTTTT
J gene: TRBJ2-7; clone size: -; V gene: TRBV6-5; D gene: TRBD2; CDR3 protein: CASSRLAGEVGEQYF; CDR3 DNA: TGTGCCAGCAGCCGACTAGCGGGGGAGGTAGGCGAGCAGTACTTC
J gene: TRBJ2-3; clone size: -; V gene: TRBV7-9; D gene: TRBD2; CDR3 protein: CASSLVRGASTDTQYF; CDR3 DNA: TGTGCCAGCAGCTTAGTGCGGGGGGCTAGCACAGATACGCAGTATTTT
J gene: TRBJ2-2; clone size: few; V gene: TRBV5-1; D gene: TRBD1; CDR3 protein: CASSSRRQGDTGELFF; CDR3 DNA: TGCGCCAGCAGCTCAAGACGACAGGGGGACACCGGGGAGCTGTTTTTT
J gene: TRBJ2-5; clone size: -; V gene: TRBV7-2; D gene: -; CDR3 protein: CASSKRGNQETQYF; CDR3 DNA: TGTGCCAGCAGCAAACGGGGGAATCAAGAGACCCAGTACTTC
J gene: TRBJ2-7; clone size: -; V gene: TRBV4-2; D gene: -; CDR3 protein: CASSPRGELLSEAYEQYF; CDR3 DNA: TGTGCCAGCAGCCCCCGAGGAGAATTGCTATCAGAGGCCTACGAGCAGTACTTC
J gene: TRBJ2-3; clone size: -; V gene: TRBV19; D gene: TRBD2; CDR3 protein: CASDGSGIADTQYF; CDR3 DNA: TGTGCCAGCGACGGGAGCGGGATCGCAGATACGCAGTATTTT
J gene: TRBJ2-7; clone size: -; V gene: TRBV3-1/TRBV3-2; D gene: TRBD1; CDR3 protein: CASSQTTGVYEQYF; CDR3 DNA: TGTGCCAGCAGCCAGACGACAGGGGTCTACGAGCAGTACTTC
J gene: TRBJ2-1; clone size: -; V gene: TRBV6-1; D gene: TRBD1; CDR3 protein: CASSELDRGQFF; CDR3 DNA: TGTGCCAGCAGTGAGCTCGACAGGGGGCAGTTCTTC
J gene: TRBJ1-2; clone size: -; V gene: TRBV29-1; D gene: TRBD1; CDR3 protein: CSVEDTRQGYGYTF; CDR3 DNA: TGCAGCGTTGAAGATACGAGACAGGGATATGGCTACACCTTC
J gene: TRBJ1-2; clone size: -; V gene: TRBV2; D gene: TRBD1; CDR3 protein: CATQGAEVKSLYGYTF; CDR3 DNA: TGTGCCACACAGGGGGCAGAGGTGAAGTCGCTATATGGCTACACCTTC
J gene: TRBJ1-5; clone size: -; V gene: TRBV10-3; D gene: -; CDR3 protein: CAISGSSDQPQHF; CDR3 DNA: TGTGCCATCAGTGGGTCTTCGGATCAGCCCCAGCATTTT
J gene: TRBJ2-5; clone size: -; V gene: TRBV11-3; D gene: -; CDR3 protein: CASSVRGGETQYF; CDR3 DNA: TGTGCCAGCAGCGTTAGGGGGGGAGAGACCCAGTACTTC
J gene: TRBJ2-7; clone size: once; V gene: TRBV11-2; D gene: TRBD2; CDR3 protein: CASSPGLAGGYEQYF; CDR3 DNA: TGTGCCAGCAGCCCGGGACTAGCGGGAGGGTACGAGCAGTACTTC
J gene: TRBJ2-7; clone size: -; V gene: TRBV29-1; D gene: -; CDR3 protein: CSVESPRLGGQYF; CDR3 DNA: TGCAGCGTTGAAAGTCCCCGTTTAGGCGGGCAGTACTTC
J gene: TRBJ1-4; clone size: -; V gene: TRBV2; D gene: -; CDR3 protein: CASNSIQPEKLFF; CDR3 DNA: TGTGCCAGCAATTCCATACAACCTGAAAAACTGTTTTTT
J gene: TRBJ2-1; clone size: few; V gene: TRBV7-9; D gene: TRBD2; CDR3 protein: CASSLPPRLAGLYNEQFF; CDR3 DNA: TGTGCCAGCAGCTTACCCCCGCGACTAGCGGGGCTTTACAATGAGCAGTTCTTC
J gene: TRBJ1-1; clone size: -; V gene: TRBV6-2/TRBV6-3; D gene: -; CDR3 protein: CASSYTGSTEAFF; CDR3 DNA: TGTGCCAGCAGTTACACAGGGTCCACTGAAGCTTTCTTT
J gene: TRBJ2-3; clone size: once; V gene: TRBV5-1; D gene: -; CDR3 protein: CASSVGPGYTTDTQYF; CDR3 DNA: TGCGCCAGCAGCGTGGGCCCGGGGTACACCACAGATACGCAGTATTTT
J gene: TRBJ1-2; clone size: -; V gene: TRBV19; D gene: TRBD1; CDR3 protein: CASRGGQGKDYGYTF; CDR3 DNA: TGTGCCAGTAGGGGGGGACAGGGAAAGGACTATGGCTACACCTTC
J gene: TRBJ2-3; clone size: few; V gene: TRBV7-3; D gene: TRBD2; CDR3 protein: CASSFGTSGFTDTQYF; CDR3 DNA: TGTGCCAGCAGCTTCGGGACTAGTGGGTTCACAGATACGCAGTATTTT
J gene: TRBJ1-2; clone size: -; V gene: TRBV5-6; D gene: TRBD1; CDR3 protein: CASSPGQGLVGYTF; CDR3 DNA: TGTGCCAGCAGCCCGGGACAGGGGTTGGTTGGCTACACCTTC
J gene: TRBJ2-4; clone size: -; V gene: TRBV9; D gene: -; CDR3 protein: CASSPDPWRAKNIQYF; CDR3 DNA: TGTGCCAGCAGCCCGGACCCCTGGAGGGCCAAAAACATTCAGTACTTC
J gene: TRBJ1-6; clone size: -; V gene: TRBV19; D gene: -; CDR3 protein: CATRTVPTSNSPLHF; CDR3 DNA: TGTGCCACAAGGACAGTCCCGACCTCCAATTCACCCCTCCACTTT
J gene: TRBJ2-7; clone size: -; V gene: TRBV12-3/TRBV12-4; D gene: -; CDR3 protein: CASTRTPTYEQYF; CDR3 DNA: TGTGCCAGCACCCGGACACCAACCTACGAGCAGTACTTC
J gene: TRBJ2-7; clone size: -; V gene: TRBV7-2; D gene: -; CDR3 protein: CASSLGTVPHEQYF; CDR3 DNA: TGTGCCAGCAGCTTAGGAACAGTCCCCCACGAGCAGTACTTC
J gene: TRBJ2-1; clone size: -; V gene: TRBV6-1; D gene: TRBD1; CDR3 protein: CASSDETGQSYNEQFF; CDR3 DNA: TGTGCCAGCAGTGATGAAACGGGACAGTCCTACAATGAGCAGTTCTTC
J gene: TRBJ1-6; clone size: -; V gene: TRBV25-1; D gene: TRBD1; CDR3 protein: CASSAGTGLSPLHF; CDR3 DNA: TGTGCCAGCAGCGCCGGGACAGGGCTATCACCCCTCCACTTT
J gene: TRBJ2-2; clone size: -; V gene: TRBV28; D gene: -; CDR3 protein: CASSLWGQGTGELFF; CDR3 DNA: TGTGCCAGCAGTTTATGGGGGCAAGGAACCGGGGAGCTGTTTTTT
J gene: TRBJ2-1; clone size: -; V gene: TRBV25-1; D gene: TRBD2; CDR3 protein: CASSDPSGGGNEQFF; CDR3 DNA: TGTGCCAGCAGTGATCCTAGCGGGGGGGGTAATGAGCAGTTCTTC
J gene: TRBJ2-5; clone size: -; V gene: TRBV18; D gene: TRBD1; CDR3 protein: CASSQGAPRETQYF; CDR3 DNA: TGTGCCAGCTCACAGGGGGCGCCCCGGGAGACCCAGTACTTC
J gene: TRBJ2-2; clone size: -; V gene: TRBV9; D gene: -; CDR3 protein: CASTPGLPTGELFF; CDR3 DNA: TGTGCCAGCACACCGGGACTTCCTACCGGGGAGCTGTTTTTT
J gene: TRBJ1-5; clone size: -; V gene: TRBV7-9; D gene: -; CDR3 protein: CASSLDIPVQPQHF; CDR3 DNA: TGTGCCAGCAGCTTAGATATCCCAGTTCAGCCCCAGCATTTT
J gene: TRBJ2-7; clone size: once; V gene: TRBV11-2; D gene: TRBD1; CDR3 protein: CASKKGQGGYEQYF; CDR3 DNA: TGTGCCAGCAAGAAAGGACAGGGAGGCTACGAGCAGTACTTC